The 25 T cell receptor beta chains reported below all come from one sample, sequenced in a study of blood T cell repertoires in COVID-19. Profiling relied on immunoSEQ multiplex PCR, and the TCRdb table lists in-frame clones only, not all of them. Of around 250,000 clones detected, around 83% appear once; the ten largest clones hold around 5.4%. The sample comprised peripheral blood. Receptors were obtained from a man older than 75 with acute or convalescent COVID-19.

V gene TRBV11-2 combines with J gene TRBJ1-1, with TRBD1 identical over 8 bases. This CDR3 is built from 15 residues. The germline CDR1 and CDR2 sequences are SGHAT and FQNNGV. After removal of 1 base from V and 3 bases from J, the junction contained 4 bases not matched to a gene. The CDR3 here is CASSLGAGGHTEAFF. The CDR3 region has the DNA TGTGCCAGCAGCTTAGGGGCAGGGGGCCACACTGAAGCTTTCTTT.

In the case of this clone: At one of its ends the junction is not consistent with the germline gene, which may arise from a read error. The V call is TRBV2, the J call TRBJ2-7; D perhaps matches TRBD2 (6 bases). The CDR3 spans 8 residues. Per germline, CDR1 SNHLY and CDR2 FYNNEI. The DNA of the CDR3 is TGTGCCAGCGGGACTTATAACTTC. Translation: CASGTYNF.

The chain recombines TRBV5-1 with TRBJ2-7, with D tentatively TRBD1 (6 bases). From germline, CDR1 is SGHRS and CDR2 YFSETQ. This CDR3 is 16 amino acids long. The V end lost 2 bases, the J end lost 0 bases, and 15 bases lay between the germline ends. This CDR3 is CASSFTGQLSSYEQYF. The CDR3 DNA follows: TGCGCCAGCAGCTTTACCGGACAGCTGAGCTCCTACGAGCAGTACTTC. Together with reference TRBV5-1 and TRBJ2-7, the CDR3 gives the full variable domain: KAGVTQTPRYLIKTRGQQVTLSCSPISGHRSVSWYQQTPGQGLQFLFEYFSETQRNKGNFPGRFSGRQFSNSRSEMNVSTLELGDSALYLCASSFTGQLSSYEQYFGPGTRLTVT.

A few counts support this clone. The chain links TRBV10-3 to TRBJ1-5; D is undetermined. The CDR3 covers 13 residues. Trimming removed 4 bases from V and 7 bases from J, with 11 bases in between. Germline-derived CDR1 and CDR2 are ENHRY and SYGVKD. CDR3 nucleotides: TGTGCCATCAGTGGGAGGGATGGGCAGCCCCAGCATTTT. Its protein product is CAISGRDGQPQHF.

The V gene is TRBV29-1, the J gene TRBJ1-1; 7 bases fit TRBD1. Germline values: CDR1 SQVTM, CDR2 ANQGSEA. Trimming removed 8 bases from V and 5 bases from J; junction bases left unmatched: 11. The CDR3 covers 13 residues. CDR3 region: CSPLAPGQTEAFF. For the CDR3, the DNA is TGCAGCCCACTGGCCCCGGGACAGACTGAAGCTTTCTTT.

The chain is built from TRBV5-4 and TRBJ1-2, with D perhaps matching TRBD1 (5 bases). The CDR3 contains 15 residues. V gave up 4 bases and J gave up 2 bases, with 15 bases separating them. Germline V lookup: CDR1 SGHNT, CDR2 YYREEE (reference sequence). The CDR3 is CASSTPTVGNYGYTF. CDR3 DNA sequence: TGTGCCAGCAGCACCCCGACAGTTGGAAACTATGGCTACACCTTC. Full variable domain (remainder filled in from reference TRBV5-4 and TRBJ1-2): ETGVTQSPTHLIKTRGQQVTLRCSSQSGHNTVSWYQQALGQGPQFIFQYYREEENGRGNFPPRFSGLQFPNYSSELNVNALELDDSALYLCASSTPTVGNYGYTFGSGTRLTVV.

V and J are TRBV5-6 and TRBJ2-2, with TRBD1 identical over 12 bases. J was trimmed by 1 base and V by 4 bases; bases with no gene match: 2. CDR3 length: 16 residues. CDR1 and CDR2 (germline): SGHDT, YYEEEE. CDR3 sequence (DNA): TGTGCCAGCAGCGGGGACAGGGGGCGGAACACCGGGGAGCTGTTTTTT. It specifies CASSGDRGRNTGELFF.

This chain uses TRBV16 with TRBJ2-5; D ambiguous. CDR3 length: 12 residues. Trimming pared 2 bases from V and 4 bases from J, leaving 5 bases between. Germline CDR1 and CDR2: KGHSY and FQNENV. CDR3 nucleotide sequence: TGTGCCAGCAGCCAAGCAGTAGAGACCCAGTACTTC. Its protein is CASSQAVETQYF.

The chain has TRBV27 and TRBJ2-1; 10 nucleotides agree with TRBD2. V was clipped by 7 bases and J by 9 bases; unmatched bases: 6. Germline V lookup: CDR1 MNHEY, CDR2 SMNVEV (reference sequence). This CDR3 is built from 13 residues. The CDR3 DNA follows: TGTGCCAGCACCTTAGCGGGAGGACGTGAGCAGTTCTTC. Residues: CASTLAGGREQFF.

This chain joins TRBV5-1 and TRBJ2-5, with a weak D call TRBD2 (5 bases). The V and J ends lost 1 base and 5 bases respectively, with 21 bases between them. Germline-derived CDR1 and CDR2 are SGHRS and YFSETQ. There are 17 residues in the CDR3. The CDR3 coding sequence is TGCGCCAGCAGCTTGAATCGGGCGGGCTCCCTAGGGGAGACCCAGTACTTC. This encodes CASSLNRAGSLGETQYF.

This clone was observed a handful of times. V is TRBV27 and J is TRBJ2-5; 12 bases align to TRBD2. The germline V gene encodes CDR1 MNHEY and CDR2 SMNVEV (reference sequence). V dropped 5 bases and J dropped 2; count of bases not matched to a gene: 3. This CDR3 is 15 amino acids long. This CDR3 reads CASSPLAGGQETQYF. CDR3 nucleotides: TGTGCCAGCAGTCCTCTAGCGGGGGGGCAAGAGACCCAGTACTTC.

The rearrangement joins TRBV28 to TRBJ1-1, with no clear D. The CDR3 is 15 residues long. With 1 base removed from V and 0 bases from J, the gap between germline ends came to 9 bases. Germline CDR1 is MDHEN and CDR2 is SYDVKM. CDR3 in amino acids: CASSLLGSLNTEAFF. CDR3 nucleotide sequence: TGTGCCAGCAGTTTATTAGGTAGCCTGAACACTGAAGCTTTCTTT.

The rearrangement uses TRBV5-1 and TRBJ2-4; TRBD1 matches at 8 bases. The CDR3 has 16 amino acids. J was trimmed by 5 bases and V by 1 base; bases with no gene match: 8. Germline CDR1 SGHRS, CDR2 YFSETQ. The CDR3 sequence: CASSLLPRQGQNIQYF. The DNA for the CDR3 is TGCGCCAGCAGCTTGCTCCCTAGACAGGGGCAAAACATTCAGTACTTC.

V gene TRBV7-9 combines with J gene TRBJ2-5; 12 bases map to TRBD1. After removal of 3 bases from V and 5 bases from J, the junction contained 1 base not matched to a gene. This CDR3 is 14 amino acids long. Germline-derived CDR1 and CDR2 are SEHNR and FQNEAQ (reference sequence). The CDR3 DNA sequence: TGTGCCAGCAGCTTGGGACAGGGGGCGGAGACCCAGTACTTC. Translated: CASSLGQGAETQYF. The variable domain in full, completed from reference TRBV7-9 and TRBJ2-5, reads DTGVSQNPRHKITKRGQNVTFRCDPISEHNRLYWYRQTLGQGPEFLTYFQNEAQLEKSRLLSDRFSAERPKGSFSTLEIQRTEQGDSAMYLCASSLGQGAETQYFGPGTRLLVL.

This chain connects TRBV28 to TRBJ2-7, with D perhaps matching TRBD2 (5 bases). The CDR3 has 17 residues. Germline values: CDR1 MDHEN, CDR2 SYDVKM. Trimming pared 1 base from V and 1 base from J, leaving 17 bases between. DNA of the CDR3: TGTGCCAGCAGTTTATTTGGTCGGGGTGTCGAGTCCTACGAGCAGTACTTC. Amino acid sequence: CASSLFGRGVESYEQYF.

This clone has only one observation. The chain employs TRBV5-6 and TRBJ2-2, with 7 bases identical to TRBD1. The CDR3 covers 14 residues. Germline V gene sequence: CDR1 SGHDT, CDR2 YYEEEE. V trimming: 4 bases; J trimming: 6 bases; junction bases outside the gene matches: 6. CDR3 residues: CASSTDRVAGELFF. As DNA, the CDR3 is TGTGCCAGCAGCACCGACAGGGTAGCCGGGGAGCTGTTTTTT.

The genes are TRBV30 and TRBJ1-5; 11 bases are shared with TRBD1. Looked up from germline, CDR1 is GTSNPN and CDR2 is SVGIG (reference sequence). There are 16 residues in the CDR3. J lost 5 bases, V lost 0 bases, and 6 bases had no gene match. CDR3 DNA: TGTGCCTGGAGTGTACAGTGGGACAGGGGGGATCAGCCCCAGCATTTT. Its protein product is CAWSVQWDRGDQPQHF. Combining the CDR3 with reference TRBV30 and TRBJ1-5 gives the whole variable domain SQTIHQWPATLVQPVGSPLSLECTVEGTSNPNLYWYRQAAGRGLQLLFYSVGIGQISSEVPQNLSASRPQDRQFILSSKKLLLSDSGFYLCAWSVQWDRGDQPQHFGDGTRLSIL.

About this clone: Other DNA sequences in the same sample also yield this CDR3. The V call is TRBV5-1, the J call TRBJ2-3; TRBD1 is a possible D gene (5 bases). The V end was cut by 3 bases, the J end by 6 bases, with 11 bases between. The CDR3 sequence is 13 residues long. Germline V gene data show CDR1 as SGHRS and CDR2 as YFSETQ. DNA of the CDR3: TGCGCCAGCAGCTCAGACAGCAGCGATACGCAGTATTTT. It is translated as CASSSDSSDTQYF.

The chain's CDR3 is CASRTSLYGYTF. As DNA, the CDR3 is TGTGCCAGTAGGACAAGCCTCTATGGCTACACCTTC. The V call is TRBV19, the J call TRBJ1-2; D call uncertain. The germline V and J ends were trimmed by 6 bases and 4 bases, with 9 bases remaining between them. The germline gives CDR1 LNHDA, CDR2 SQIVND (reference sequence). This CDR3 comprises 12 residues.

The V call is TRBV29-1, the J call TRBJ1-2; no clear D gene. Germline CDR1 reads SQVTM; CDR2 reads ANQGSEA. With 0 bases removed from V and 6 bases from J, the gap between germline ends came to 11 bases. This CDR3 has 13 residues. The CDR3 sequence is CSVEDAQVDGYTF. DNA of the CDR3: TGCAGCGTTGAAGACGCCCAGGTCGATGGCTACACCTTC.

This clone was recorded only once. The gene calls are TRBV3-1 (or the pseudogene TRBV3-2) and TRBJ2-5, with 11 positions matching TRBD2. This CDR3 region has 16 residues. The germline gives CDR1 LGHDT, CDR2 YNNKEL (reference sequence). The V segment lost 0 bases and the J segment 8 bases; nucleotides outside the gene matches: 8. This CDR3 reads CASSQDLLAGGVTQYF. Written as DNA, the CDR3 is TGTGCCAGCAGCCAAGATCTCCTAGCGGGGGGTGTAACCCAGTACTTC.

The chain joins TRBV5-1 to TRBJ2-6, with D uncertain. The germline gives CDR1 SGHRS, CDR2 YFSETQ. The V and J ends lost 5 bases and 0 bases respectively, with 6 bases between them. This CDR3 has 14 residues. CDR3 region: CASSMASGANVLTF. CDR3 coding DNA: TGCGCCAGCAGTATGGCCTCTGGGGCCAACGTCCTGACTTTC.

The chain couples TRBV5-1 to TRBJ2-3; no firm D call. The CDR3 covers 15 residues. Looked up from germline, CDR1 is SGHRS and CDR2 is YFSETQ. Trimming left V 0 bases short and J 1 base short, with 9 bases between. CDR3 DNA sequence: TGCGCCAGCAGCTTGGAAGCCTCTGGCACAGATACGCAGTATTTT. Its protein product is CASSLEASGTDTQYF.

This clone turned up a few times. J is TRBJ2-3 and V is TRBV2; D is unclear. Between the trimmed V and J ends, which lost 5 bases and 2 bases, there was a span of 8 bases. The CDR3 is 13 residues long. Germline V gene sequence: CDR1 SNHLY, CDR2 FYNNEI. CDR3 protein: CASSRENTDTQYF. CDR3 in DNA: TGTGCCAGCAGTCGCGAGAACACAGATACGCAGTATTTT.

This clone was found a few times. This rearrangement joins TRBV7-2 to TRBJ2-7; D not certain. Germline loops: CDR1 SGHTA, CDR2 FQGNSA. The CDR3 loop spans 12 amino acids. The V and J ends lost 5 bases and 6 bases respectively, with 11 bases between them. The CDR3 DNA reads as TGTGCCAGCAGCCAAATTAGCCGCGAGCAGTACTTC. It translates to CASSQISREQYF.